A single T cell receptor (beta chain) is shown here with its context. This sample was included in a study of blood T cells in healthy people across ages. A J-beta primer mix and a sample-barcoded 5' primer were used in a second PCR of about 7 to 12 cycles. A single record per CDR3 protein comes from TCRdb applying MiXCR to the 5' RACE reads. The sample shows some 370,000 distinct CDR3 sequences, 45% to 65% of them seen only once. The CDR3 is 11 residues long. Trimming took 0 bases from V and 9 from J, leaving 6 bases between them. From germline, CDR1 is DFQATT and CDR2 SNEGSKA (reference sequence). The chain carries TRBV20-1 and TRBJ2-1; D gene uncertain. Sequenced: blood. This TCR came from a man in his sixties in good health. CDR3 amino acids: CSARDYGEQFF. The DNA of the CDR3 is TGCAGTGCTAGAGATTACGGTGAGCAGTTCTTC.